This note documents a single TCR beta chain sequence. The V and J ends lost 2 bases and 6 bases respectively, with 10 bases between them. This CDR3 spans 13 amino acids. CDR1 and CDR2 from the germline V gene are MNHEY and SMNVEV (reference sequence). Data came from immunoSEQ multiplex PCR; TCRdb stores just in-frame clones and leaves some out. The sample holds 200,000 to 250,000 clones; roughly 94% are singletons and the top ten take 1.5%. This record comes from a study of control samples from healthy donors and cancer patients. The receptor's source is a man between 50 and 59 years old in good health. V gene TRBV27 combines with J gene TRBJ1-1; D possibly corresponds to TRBD1 (5 bases). The sample consisted of blood. The CDR3 sequence is CASSLRGTAEAFF. Here the CDR3 DNA reads TGTGCCAGCAGTTTAAGAGGGACGGCTGAAGCTTTCTTT.